One and the same sample provided the 29 T cell receptor beta chains below, sequenced in a study of PD-L1 blockade in urothelial cancer. Profiled with immunoSEQ multiplex PCR; TCRdb holds only in-frame clones, not every one. The data show 48,000 or so clones, around nine tenths seen once. As for time point: pretreatment peripheral blood. The starting material was PBMCs, obtained around atezolizumab (anti-PD-L1) treatment. The receptor set was obtained from a woman aged 60-75 years with urothelial cancer.

V and J are TRBV4-3 and TRBJ2-3; 8 bases align to TRBD1. This CDR3 region has 16 residues. From germline, CDR1 is LGHNA and CDR2 YSLEER. With V trimmed by 1 base and J by 0 bases, 3 bases remained unmatched. The CDR3 protein is CASSQARQGSTDTQYF. In DNA, the CDR3 is TGCGCCAGCAGCCAAGCAAGACAGGGGAGCACAGATACGCAGTATTTT.

A single count supports this clone. V usage is TRBV18 and J usage is TRBJ2-3; 10 bases are shared with TRBD1. CDR1 and CDR2 (germline): KGHSH, LQKENI. This CDR3 comprises 16 residues. The V segment lost 3 bases and the J segment 1 base; nucleotides outside the gene matches: 4. Written as DNA, the CDR3 is TGTGCCAGCTCACCGATGGGGACAGGGGGCACAGATACGCAGTATTTT. Translating gives CASSPMGTGGTDTQYF.

The rearrangement links TRBV18 to TRBJ2-7, with 8 bases fitting TRBD2. V lost 2 bases, J lost 8 bases, and 8 bases stayed unmatched. This CDR3 spans 14 amino acids. Germline V gene lookup returns CDR1 KGHSH and CDR2 LQKENI. The CDR3, as DNA: TGTGCCAGCTCACCAGAGGCTAGCGGGTCCAAGCAGTACTTC. Its translation is CASSPEASGSKQYF.

The CDR3 loop reads CASSLDLGGSGNTIYF. DNA for the CDR3: TGTGCCAGCAGCTTGGATCTGGGGGGGTCTGGAAACACCATATATTTT. The V call is TRBV5-6, the J call TRBJ1-3, with D possibly matching TRBD1 (5 bases). The V end lost 0 bases, the J end lost 1 base, and 11 bases lay between the germline ends. The CDR3 is made up of 16 amino acids. The germline V gene encodes CDR1 SGHDT and CDR2 YYEEEE.

This clone was found a few times. J is TRBJ2-1 and V is TRBV10-3, with TRBD2 matching over 9 bases. V dropped 0 bases and J dropped 5; count of bases not matched to a gene: 8. Looked up from germline, CDR1 is ENHRY and CDR2 is SYGVKD. This CDR3 is built from 17 residues. The CDR3 loop is CAISESKASGDNNEQFF. The CDR3 nucleotides read TGTGCCATCAGTGAGTCGAAGGCTAGCGGGGACAACAATGAGCAGTTCTTC.

This clone was detected only a few times. The rearrangement links TRBV7-8 to TRBJ1-2; 7 bases are a match to TRBD1. The CDR3 is made up of 15 amino acids. The V segment lost 2 bases and the J segment 0 bases; nucleotides outside the gene matches: 3. Germline V gene data show CDR1 as SGHVS and CDR2 as FQNEAQ. The CDR3 spells CASSLSQGANYGYTF. DNA for the CDR3: TGTGCCAGCAGCTTAAGTCAGGGGGCTAACTATGGCTACACCTTC.

This clone was found once. CDR3 sequence reads: CAISESGGRTDTQYF. Written as DNA, the CDR3 is TGTGCCATCAGTGAGTCCGGGGGGCGCACAGATACGCAGTATTTT. The chain employs TRBV10-3 and TRBJ2-3, with D perhaps TRBD2 (7 bases). The CDR3 is 15 amino acids. Germline CDR1 and CDR2: ENHRY and SYGVKD. The V and J ends lost 0 bases and 1 base respectively, with 8 bases between them.

The chain carries TRBV27 and TRBJ1-5; 8 positions agree with TRBD1. Germline loops: CDR1 MNHEY, CDR2 SMNVEV (reference sequence). Trimming took 5 bases from V and 3 from J; bases not matched to a gene: 9. The CDR3 has 16 residues. As DNA, the CDR3 is TGTGCCAGCAGTGCAGCAGGGGGCGCGATCAATCAGCCCCAGCATTTT. Translating it yields CASSAAGGAINQPQHF.

The chain is built from TRBV29-1 and TRBJ1-1; D gene ambiguous. Germline loops: CDR1 SQVTM, CDR2 ANQGSEA. This CDR3 region has 11 residues. Trimming shortened V by 4 bases and J by 2 bases, and 5 bases separated the two germline ends. CDR3 loop: CSVVYNTEAFF. CDR3 in DNA: TGCAGCGTTGTGTATAACACTGAAGCTTTCTTT.

The chain joins TRBV7-2 to TRBJ1-5; 8 nucleotides line up with TRBD1. Germline V gives CDR1 SGHTA, CDR2 FQGNSA. With 3 bases clipped from V and 3 bases from J, the junction kept 4 bases outside the gene matches. The CDR3 runs to 15 residues. CDR3 nucleotides: TGTGCCAGCAGCTTTGGACAGGGCGACAATCAGCCCCAGCATTTT. Protein sequence: CASSFGQGDNQPQHF.

J is TRBJ2-2 and V is TRBV18; 8 nucleotides line up with TRBD2. The CDR3 runs 15 residues. The junction had 4 bases not matched to a gene; V was cut back by 4 bases and J by 3 bases. CDR1 and CDR2 (germline): KGHSH, LQKENI. The chain's CDR3 is CASSRSGSDTGELFF. In DNA, the CDR3 is TGTGCCAGCTCACGGAGCGGGAGCGACACCGGGGAGCTGTTTTTT.

The chain uses TRBV28 and TRBJ2-1; tentative D call: TRBD2 (6 bases). The CDR3 runs 14 residues. Germline V gene lookup returns CDR1 MDHEN and CDR2 SYDVKM. V was pared by 4 bases and J by 4 bases, with 11 bases between. For the CDR3, the DNA is TGTGCCAGCAGTTCGGTCCTAGCGTACAATGAGCAGTTCTTC. It codes for CASSSVLAYNEQFF.

The chain joins TRBV5-4 to TRBJ1-2, with D possibly matching TRBD1 (5 bases). CDR3 length equals 13 residues. The germline V gene encodes CDR1 SGHNT and CDR2 YYREEE (reference sequence). Trimming removed 0 bases at V and 4 bases at J, with 7 bases between. The DNA of the CDR3 is TGTGCCAGCAGCTTGGGACAGACCTATGGCTACACCTTC. This encodes CASSLGQTYGYTF. Looking up the rest from reference TRBV5-4 and TRBJ1-2 gives the full variable domain: ETGVTQSPTHLIKTRGQQVTLRCSSQSGHNTVSWYQQALGQGPQFIFQYYREEENGRGNFPPRFSGLQFPNYSSELNVNALELDDSALYLCASSLGQTYGYTFGSGTRLTVV.

V gene TRBV4-1 combines with J gene TRBJ2-1; D gene uncertain. Germline V lookup: CDR1 MGHRA, CDR2 YSYEKL. V lost 0 bases to trimming and J lost 4 bases, with 7 bases between them. This CDR3 spans 14 amino acids. CDR3 region: CASSQDPLYNEQFF. DNA of the CDR3: TGCGCCAGCAGCCAAGACCCACTGTACAATGAGCAGTTCTTC.

The J gene is TRBJ2-1, the V gene TRBV4-1, with D tentatively TRBD1 (5 bases). This CDR3 is built from 16 residues. Trimming stripped 0 bases from V and 4 bases from J, with 13 bases between. Germline values: CDR1 MGHRA, CDR2 YSYEKL. The chain's CDR3 is CASSQDTAGSYNEQFF. CDR3 nucleotide sequence: TGCGCCAGCAGCCAAGATACGGCAGGGTCGTACAATGAGCAGTTCTTC.

The V and J genes are TRBV5-1 and TRBJ1-2; no clear D gene. The CDR3 contains 14 residues. Germline-derived CDR1 and CDR2 are SGHRS and YFSETQ. The germline V and J ends were trimmed by 0 bases and 8 bases, with 14 bases remaining between them. The CDR3 reads CASSLGSGPQGYTF. The CDR3 coding sequence is TGCGCCAGCAGCTTGGGGTCAGGCCCCCAGGGCTACACCTTC. Full variable domain (remainder filled in from reference TRBV5-1 and TRBJ1-2): KAGVTQTPRYLIKTRGQQVTLSCSPISGHRSVSWYQQTPGQGLQFLFEYFSETQRNKGNFPGRFSGRQFSNSRSEMNVSTLELGDSALYLCASSLGSGPQGYTFGSGTRLTVV.

J is TRBJ2-3 and V is TRBV6-5, with 8 bases fitting TRBD1. The J segment lost 4 bases and the V segment lost 7 bases, leaving 7 bases of the junction unmatched. The germline gives CDR1 MNHEY, CDR2 SVGAGI. The CDR3 is made up of 14 amino acids. CDR3 region: CASTRGPLADTQYF. For the CDR3, the DNA is TGTGCCAGCACCAGGGGGCCATTGGCAGATACGCAGTATTTT.

This clone was seen only once. The rearrangement links TRBV7-3 to TRBJ2-2; D perhaps matches TRBD2 (6 bases). V shed 7 bases and J shed 7 bases, with 13 bases lying between them. Germline assignment: CDR1 SGHTA and CDR2 FQGTGA. The CDR3 extends over 13 amino acids. DNA for the CDR3: TGTGCCAGCACACCGATGGAGGGCGGGGAGCTGTTTTTT. Translating gives CASTPMEGGELFF.

This clone showed up just a few times. The chain combines TRBV6-5 with TRBJ1-6; TRBD1 aligns across 9 bases. CDR1 and CDR2 from the germline V gene are MNHEY and SVGAGI. The CDR3 sequence is 16 residues long. The trim removed 0 bases at V and 9 bases at J, leaving 6 bases unmatched. CDR3: CASSYSQGAQGSPLHF. CDR3 nucleotides: TGTGCCAGCAGTTACTCACAGGGGGCTCAGGGTTCACCCCTCCACTTT.

The chain has TRBV27 and TRBJ2-1, with D possibly TRBD2 on 6 matching bases. Germline lookup yields CDR1 MNHEY and CDR2 SMNVEV (reference sequence). The CDR3 covers 18 residues. V gave up 0 bases and J gave up 0 bases, with 15 bases separating them. The CDR3 is CASSLSSLAPSSYNEQFF. In DNA, the CDR3 is TGTGCCAGCAGTTTATCCTCCCTAGCGCCCAGCTCCTACAATGAGCAGTTCTTC.

The chain combines TRBV5-1 with TRBJ1-6; no clear D. V shed 0 bases and J shed 10 bases, with 17 bases lying between them. The CDR3 loop spans 16 amino acids. Per the germline V gene, CDR1 is SGHRS and CDR2 is YFSETQ. For the CDR3, the DNA is TGCGCCAGCAGCTTGGCCGGGAACAGCCAGAAATCACCCCTCCACTTT. It translates to CASSLAGNSQKSPLHF. Using reference TRBV5-1 and TRBJ1-6 for the parts outside the CDR3, the full variable domain is KAGVTQTPRYLIKTRGQQVTLSCSPISGHRSVSWYQQTPGQGLQFLFEYFSETQRNKGNFPGRFSGRQFSNSRSEMNVSTLELGDSALYLCASSLAGNSQKSPLHFGNGTRLTVT.

This clone was seen only once. The V call is TRBV27, the J call TRBJ2-6; D unresolved. The ends were cut back, 4 bases at V and 11 bases at J, with 15 bases in the middle. The CDR3 is made up of 14 amino acids. CDR1 is MNHEY, CDR2 SMNVEV, per germline (reference sequence). The CDR3 nucleotides are TGTGCCAGCAGTTCTCTCGGCATGCAGGACGTCCTGACTTTC. Translating gives CASSSLGMQDVLTF.

The chain combines TRBV2 with TRBJ1-5, with 8 bases lining up with TRBD1. V gave up 5 bases and J gave up 4 bases; unmatched junction bases: 7. The CDR3 runs to 15 residues. Germline lookup yields CDR1 SNHLY and CDR2 FYNNEI. For the CDR3, the DNA is TGTGCCAGCAGTACCGGGACAGGTCGAAATCAGCCCCAGCATTTT. Protein: CASSTGTGRNQPQHF.

The rearrangement links TRBV7-6 to TRBJ2-6, with D possibly TRBD2 on 5 matching bases. V dropped 0 bases and J dropped 3 bases, with 6 bases sitting between them. Germline CDR1 and CDR2: SGHVS and FNYEAQ. The CDR3 is made up of 15 amino acids. Written as DNA, the CDR3 is TGTGCCAGCAGCTTAGCGCGGGTTGGGGCCAACGTCCTGACTTTC. Its protein product is CASSLARVGANVLTF.

The CDR3 reads CASSLAINYSGYTF. The CDR3 DNA sequence: TGTGCCAGCAGCCTAGCGATAAATTATAGCGGCTACACCTTC. The rearrangement links TRBV5-8 to TRBJ1-2; D unclear. Germline V gene data show CDR1 as SGHTS and CDR2 as YDEGEE. The length of the CDR3 is 14 residues. The V gene lost 4 bases and the J gene lost 8 bases, with 18 bases spanning the gap. Based on the CDR3 plus reference TRBV5-8 and TRBJ1-2, the full variable domain is EAGVTQSPTHLIKTRGQQATLRCSPISGHTSVYWYQQALGLGLQFLLWYDEGEERNRGNFPPRFSGRQFPNYSSELNVNALELEDSALYLCASSLAINYSGYTFGSGTRLTVV.

CDR3 sequence (DNA): TGTGCCAGCAGCTTAGTAGTAGGGGCCGGAAACACCATATATTTT. It specifies CASSLVVGAGNTIYF. The chain couples TRBV7-6 to TRBJ1-3; D may be TRBD1 (5 bases). Trimming removed 1 base from V and 4 bases from J, with 11 bases in between. Germline-derived CDR1 and CDR2 are SGHVS and FNYEAQ. The CDR3 is 15 amino acids.

The chain joins TRBV6-6 to TRBJ1-5, with 10 bases fitting TRBD1. The junction had 6 bases not matched to a gene; V was cut back by 5 bases and J by 2 bases. The CDR3 is 16 residues long. Germline CDR1 MNHNY, CDR2 SVGAGI (reference sequence). The DNA of the CDR3 is TGTGCCAGCAGTCTCGGGACAGGGGTTGGCAATCAGCCCCAGCATTTT. Translation: CASSLGTGVGNQPQHF.

The rearrangement links TRBV29-1 to TRBJ2-3, with D perhaps TRBD2 (5 bases). Trimming shortened V by 1 base and J by 5 bases, and 10 bases separated the two germline ends. Per germline, CDR1 SQVTM and CDR2 ANQGSEA. The CDR3 totals 13 residues. The CDR3 reads CSVEVYRGDTQYF. CDR3 coding DNA: TGCAGCGTTGAAGTTTATCGGGGAGATACGCAGTATTTT.

This chain's CDR3 is CASSRGGAGETQYF. The CDR3 nucleotides are TGCGCCAGCAGTCGCGGGGGGGCCGGTGAGACCCAGTACTTC. V usage is TRBV5-1 and J usage is TRBJ2-5, with 9 positions matching TRBD2. Germline values: CDR1 SGHRS, CDR2 YFSETQ. The CDR3 covers 14 residues. The ends lost 5 bases at V and 5 bases at J; junction bases unmatched: 7.